This passage covers 22 T cell receptor beta chains from one sample sequenced in a study of shared clonotypes between healthy human individuals. Produced via immunoSEQ multiplex PCR; TCRdb's table is partial and in-frame only. The data hold about 2 million clones, with roughly 94% observed a single time. CD45RO negativity and positive selection for CCR7 defined naive CD8 cells, a population that excluded terminally differentiated effector memory CD45RA+ cells. The sample comprised naive CD8+ T cells sorted from blood. These receptors were obtained from a man younger than 35 in good health.

The chain couples TRBV4-1 to TRBJ1-5; D not resolved. This CDR3 spans 16 amino acids. The germline CDR1 and CDR2 sequences are MGHRA and YSYEKL. V was trimmed by 1 base and J by 3 bases, leaving 13 bases between them. CDR3 in amino acids: CASSQAEGGDNQPQHF. CDR3 coding DNA: TGCGCCAGCAGCCAAGCCGAGGGCGGGGACAATCAGCCCCAGCATTTT.

CDR3 DNA: TGTGCCAGCAGCTCGTGGGGGGGAGACGAGCAGTACTTC. It translates to CASSSWGGDEQYF. V usage is TRBV11-2 and J usage is TRBJ2-7; 7 bases fit TRBD2. With V trimmed by 4 bases and J by 5 bases, 5 bases remained unmatched. Germline V gene lookup returns CDR1 SGHAT and CDR2 FQNNGV. The CDR3 has 13 residues.

The V and J genes are TRBV28 and TRBJ1-5; TRBD1 aligns across 8 bases. J was trimmed by 0 bases and V by 7 bases; bases with no gene match: 17. CDR1 and CDR2 (germline): MDHEN, SYDVKM. This CDR3 is built from 19 residues. DNA for the CDR3: TGTGCCAGCACTAACCCGACAGGGGCCCAAAAGCTTAGCAATCAGCCCCAGCATTTT. Translated: CASTNPTGAQKLSNQPQHF.

J is TRBJ1-5 and V is TRBV10-2, with D perhaps matching TRBD1 (6 bases). CDR1 is WSHSY, CDR2 SAAADI, per germline. Trimming removed 0 bases from V and 13 bases from J, with 22 bases in between. The CDR3 consists of 16 residues. CDR3 sequence reads: CASSESPSDSLPLQHF. The CDR3, as DNA: TGCGCCAGCAGTGAGTCGCCGTCGGACAGCCTCCCCTTACAGCATTTT.

The rearrangement links TRBV10-3 to TRBJ1-2, with no clear D. Trimming pared 2 bases from V and 5 bases from J, leaving 12 bases between. Germline CDR1 and CDR2: ENHRY and SYGVKD. The CDR3 is made up of 14 amino acids. CDR3: CAISEGTAAYGYTF. The CDR3 DNA sequence: TGTGCCATCAGTGAGGGTACAGCCGCTTATGGCTACACCTTC.

This clone was counted once. The same CDR3 also results from other DNA sequences found in this sample. The rearrangement uses TRBV6-5 and TRBJ2-7; possibly TRBD1 for D (6 bases). Germline V gives CDR1 MNHEY, CDR2 SVGAGI. The V and J ends lost 6 bases and 0 bases respectively, with 12 bases between them. The CDR3 has 14 amino acids. The CDR3 DNA follows: TGTGCCAGCAGCCCACAGGGAAGCTCCTACGAGCAGTACTTC. This gives the protein CASSPQGSSYEQYF.

The chain uses TRBV2 and TRBJ2-1; the D gene is possibly TRBD2 (6 bases). Trimming stripped 7 bases from V and 3 bases from J, with 16 bases between. The CDR3 loop spans 15 amino acids. The germline V gene has CDR1 SNHLY and CDR2 FYNNEI. The CDR3 coding sequence is TGTGCCAGCACCCTGGACCTGGGGGGCTACAATGAGCAGTTCTTC. Amino acid sequence: CASTLDLGGYNEQFF. The full variable domain, with the rest looked up from reference TRBV2 and TRBJ2-1, is EPEVTQTPSHQVTQMGQEVILRCVPISNHLYFYWYRQILGQKVEFLVSFYNNEISEKSEIFDDQFSVERPDGSNFTLKIRSTKLEDSAMYFCASTLDLGGYNEQFFGPGTRLTVL.

CDR3 in DNA: TGTGCCAGCAGCCCTGAGGAGCGGGGGAGCACAGATACGCAGTATTTT. Translated, it gives CASSPEERGSTDTQYF. This chain links TRBV13 with TRBJ2-3, with 8 nucleotides matching TRBD2. The germline V gene encodes CDR1 PRHDT and CDR2 FYEKMQ (reference sequence). Losses at the gene ends were 5 bases for V and 0 bases for J; bases not matched to a gene: 7. The CDR3 loop spans 16 amino acids. Based on the CDR3 plus reference TRBV13 and TRBJ2-3, the full variable domain is AAGVIQSPRHLIKEKRETATLKCYPIPRHDTVYWYQQGPGQDPQFLISFYEKMQSDKGSIPDRFSAQQFSDYHSELNMSSLELGDSALYFCASSPEERGSTDTQYFGPGTRLTVL.

The V and J genes are TRBV21-1 and TRBJ1-3. TRBV21-1 is reported as a pseudogene. The CDR3 covers 18 residues. CDR3 coding DNA: TGTGCCAGCAGCAAAGCTAGTGGGAGGGAGGGGTCCGGAAACACCATATATTTT. The encoded protein is CASSKASGREGSGNTIYF.

This clone was recorded only once. The chain uses TRBV4-1 and TRBJ2-5, with TRBD2 identical over 13 bases. Germline V CDR1 and CDR2: MGHRA, YSYEKL. V trimming: 1 base; J trimming: 5 bases; junction bases outside the gene matches: 7. The CDR3 has 17 residues. The CDR3: CASSQGVTSGGAETQYF. Here the CDR3 DNA reads TGCGCCAGCAGCCAAGGGGTAACTAGCGGGGGGGCGGAGACCCAGTACTTC.

V usage is TRBV27 and J usage is TRBJ2-1; a weak D match, TRBD1 (7 bases). The length of the CDR3 is 15 residues. V lost 8 bases and J 4 bases, leaving 18 bases between the germline ends. Germline V CDR1 and CDR2: MNHEY, SMNVEV (reference sequence). The CDR3 sequence is CASAPGAGGYNEQFF. The CDR3 DNA reads as TGTGCCAGCGCCCCGGGGGCAGGGGGATACAATGAGCAGTTCTTC.

The rearrangement joins TRBV6-1 to TRBJ1-6; D gene unclear. The CDR3 runs 14 residues. Deletions cut 3 bases from V and 5 bases from J, with 8 bases between. Germline CDR1 reads MNHNS; CDR2 reads SASEGT. The CDR3 reads CASSDWGNNSPLHF. CDR3 coding DNA: TGTGCCAGCAGTGATTGGGGAAATAATTCACCCCTCCACTTT.

This chain joins TRBV28 and TRBJ1-1, with 7 nucleotides matching TRBD1. V was pared by 8 bases and J by 0 bases, with 12 bases of the junction left unmatched. CDR3 length: 16 residues. Germline loops: CDR1 MDHEN, CDR2 SYDVKM. CDR3 bases: TGTGCCAGCTCCCTCGACAGGGCCCACATGAACACTGAAGCTTTCTTT. Encoded protein: CASSLDRAHMNTEAFF.

The J gene is TRBJ2-7, the V gene TRBV7-9; TRBD1 matches at 9 bases. CDR1 and CDR2 (germline): SEHNR, FQNEAQ (reference sequence). V was clipped by 5 bases and J by 2 bases; unmatched bases: 4. The CDR3 is 14 residues long. The DNA of the CDR3 is TGTGCCAGCAGCCTGACAGGGGGTGCCTACGAGCAGTACTTC. Translated: CASSLTGGAYEQYF.

The chain combines TRBV4-3 with TRBJ2-1, with 8 bases lining up with TRBD2. This CDR3 is 17 amino acids long. J was trimmed by 6 bases and V by 3 bases; bases with no gene match: 13. Germline CDR1 LGHNA, CDR2 YSLEER. CDR3 bases: TGCGCCAGCAGCCAGGTTCCGGGACTAGGGGCATCCAATGAGCAGTTCTTC. Protein product: CASSQVPGLGASNEQFF.

The chain recombines TRBV19 with TRBJ2-7; 7 nucleotides agree with TRBD1. CDR1 is LNHDA and CDR2 is SQIVND in the germline V gene (reference sequence). The CDR3 runs to 15 residues. After removal of 7 bases from V and 2 bases from J, the junction contained 11 bases not matched to a gene. CDR3 coding DNA: TGTGCCAGTACCCTTCGACAGGGTTCAACCTACGAGCAGTACTTC. It codes for CASTLRQGSTYEQYF.

The chain employs TRBV7-2 and TRBJ2-7; 8 bases agree with TRBD2. The ends lost 1 base at V and 6 bases at J; junction bases unmatched: 8. Germline CDR1 reads SGHTA; CDR2 reads FQGNSA. CDR3 size: 15 residues. The CDR3 reads CASSLGGLVFAEQYF. The CDR3, as DNA: TGTGCCAGCAGCTTAGGGGGACTAGTTTTCGCCGAGCAGTACTTC.

V is TRBV9 and J is TRBJ2-7; possible D gene TRBD2, 6 bases. Germline-derived CDR1 and CDR2 are SGDLS and YYNGEE. Trimming left V 3 bases short and J 1 base short, with 11 bases between. The CDR3 is 14 residues long. This CDR3 is CASSGGTESYEQYF. The DNA of the CDR3 is TGTGCCAGCAGCGGCGGGACGGAGTCCTACGAGCAGTACTTC.

The chain carries TRBV30 and TRBJ2-6; D remains unclear. CDR3 size: 12 residues. V was clipped by 4 bases and J by 1 base, with 2 bases between them. The V gene's germline CDR1 is GTSNPN and CDR2 SVGIG (reference sequence). The CDR3 spells CAWTSGANVLTF. The CDR3 nucleotides are TGTGCCTGGACTTCTGGGGCCAACGTCCTGACTTTC.

The chain recombines TRBV2 with TRBJ2-5; 8 bases match TRBD1. Germline V gene data show CDR1 as SNHLY and CDR2 as FYNNEI. CDR3 size: 14 residues. After removal of 1 base from V and 3 bases from J, the junction contained 1 base not matched to a gene. The CDR3 region has the DNA TGTGCCAGCAGTGAAGACAGGGGGAAAGAGACCCAGTACTTC. It encodes CASSEDRGKETQYF.

The chain links TRBV9 to TRBJ1-2; TRBD1 agrees at 7 bases. J gave up 4 bases and V 3 bases, and 12 bases lay outside the gene matches. Germline-derived CDR1 and CDR2 are SGDLS and YYNGEE. The CDR3 totals 16 residues. CDR3 nucleotide sequence: TGTGCCAGCAGCGCACTCACAGGGGAAGGCCTCTATGGCTACACCTTC. Translated: CASSALTGEGLYGYTF.

The chain couples TRBV11-2 to TRBJ2-5; 9 nucleotides align to TRBD1. After removal of 3 bases from V and 5 bases from J, the junction contained 10 bases not matched to a gene. The CDR3 length is 16 residues. Germline CDR1 SGHAT, CDR2 FQNNGV. CDR3 bases: TGTGCCAGCAGCTTCGGAGGGACAGGGTTAGGGGAGACCCAGTACTTC. Its translation is CASSFGGTGLGETQYF.